One sample yielded the 16 T cell receptor beta chains listed below, sequenced in a study of tumor-infiltrating lymphocytes in primary liver carcinoma. The study extracted blood RNA from unsorted whole blood and also extracted germline DNA. The researchers produced TCR beta cDNA from approximately 550 ng total RNA with a constant-region primer. Slightly modified ARM-PCR served as the procedure for the TCR beta libraries. These libraries came from three rounds of nested multiplex PCR. Primers for the first two PCR rounds were TRBV1-TRBV30 forward primers and a C-beta reverse primer (around 10 cycles per round). TCRdb processed the multiplex PCR reads anew with MiXCR; each CDR3 protein has one entry. This sample has some 200,000 distinct CDR3 sequences, with 65% found just once. Sequencing input: peripheral blood. The receptors were sampled from a woman aged 55-69 years with primary liver carcinoma and hepatitis B virus infection.

This clonotype was counted once. The rearrangement uses TRBV11-2 and TRBJ2-5, with a weak D call TRBD2 (5 bases). With 3 bases removed from V and 10 bases from J, the gap between germline ends came to 18 bases. The CDR3 has 14 amino acids. Germline assignment: CDR1 SGHAT and CDR2 FQNNGV. The CDR3 protein is CASSLTIGNRGQYF. The CDR3 region has the DNA TGTGCCAGCAGCTTGACTATCGGGAATCGGGGCCAGTACTTC.

This clonotype showed up many times. CDR3 coding DNA: TGTGCCAGCAGCCTCCACACCGGGGAGCTGTTTTTT. Protein product: CASSLHTGELFF. The chain combines TRBV11-2 with TRBJ2-2, with unresolved D. The CDR3 totals 12 residues. V lost 5 bases, J lost 3 bases, and 4 bases lay in between. The germline V gene encodes CDR1 SGHAT and CDR2 FQNNGV.

Concerning this clonotype: Since a much larger clone is just one base distant, this may be a read error. The chain is built from TRBV14 and TRBJ2-3; 8 nucleotides match TRBD1. This CDR3 contains 15 residues. In germline, CDR1 is SGHDN, CDR2 FVKESK. The CDR3 bases are TGTGCCAGGAGCCTGGGACAGGTTGGCACAGATACGCAGTATTTT. It encodes CARSLGQVGTDTQYF.

The chain is built from TRBV4-1 and TRBJ1-1, with a weak D call TRBD1 (6 bases). The germline V gene has CDR1 MGHRA and CDR2 YSYEKL. Trimming removed 0 bases at V and 4 bases at J, with 9 bases between. The CDR3 loop spans 14 amino acids. For the CDR3, the DNA is TGCGCCAGCAGCCAAGAATCAGGGGTCACTGAAGCTTTCTTT. Its translation is CASSQESGVTEAFF.

Regarding this clonotype: A much larger clone lies one base from this, so it may be a read error. The rearrangement links TRBV12-3 or TRBV12-4 to TRBJ2-3, with 8 bases identical to TRBD2. The CDR3 length is 14 residues. V gave up 10 bases and J gave up 2 bases; unmatched junction bases: 8. CDR3: CANRVAGSTDTQYF. For the CDR3, the DNA is TGTGCCAACAGAGTAGCGGGATCCACAGATACGCAGTATTTT.

With respect to this clonotype: The junction departs from the called germline gene at one end, perhaps through a read error. This chain connects TRBV11-2 to TRBJ2-1, with TRBD2 as a possible D gene (8 bases). The CDR3 is made up of 17 amino acids. CDR1 SGHAT and CDR2 FQNNGV come from the germline V gene. The CDR3 here is CANSLGGGRISDNEQFF. The CDR3 DNA reads TGTGCCAACAGCTTAGGGGGCGGGAGGATCTCCGACAATGAGCAGTTCTTC.

This clonotype came up many times. One junction end does not reproduce the germline sequence, and a read error may be involved. V is TRBV29-1 and J is TRBJ2-1, with 9 bases that match TRBD1. Germline loops: CDR1 SQVTM, CDR2 ANQGSEA. CDR3 size: 13 residues. The CDR3 region is CSVAGQGNNKQFF. The CDR3 bases are TGCAGCGTGGCGGGACAGGGTAACAATAAGCAGTTCTTC.

Comments on this clonotype: A read error may produce the germline difference seen at one junction end. The rearrangement uses TRBV12-3 or TRBV12-4 and TRBJ2-7; D is unclear. This CDR3 region has 11 residues. The CDR3 reads CASTPGTKQYF. The CDR3 DNA sequence: TGTGCCAGCACCCCAGGTACCAAGCAGTACTTT.

Notes on this clonotype: The junction does not match germline at one end; this may be a read error. The chain joins TRBV11-1 to TRBJ2-3; 10 bases are shared with TRBD2. The germline gives CDR1 SGHAT, CDR2 FQDESV (reference sequence). The CDR3 spans 18 residues. CDR3 DNA sequence: TGTGCTAGCAGCATACGGACAGGGACTAGCGCGAGAAGAGATACGCAGTATTTT. It is translated as CASSIRTGTSARRDTQYF.

The genes are TRBV6-2 or TRBV6-3 and TRBJ1-2; D is possibly TRBD1 (5 bases). This CDR3 comprises 13 residues. Trimming shortened V by 5 bases and J by 7 bases, and 14 bases separated the two germline ends. Germline V gives CDR1 MNHEY, CDR2 SVGEGT. The CDR3 bases are TGTGCCAGCAGTCACCGGGGGGAGTCTGGCTACACCTTC. Protein: CASSHRGESGYTF.

Comments on this clonotype: One junction end disagrees with the germline gene, perhaps due to a read error. The DNA of the CDR3 is TGTGCCAGCGGCTTGTGGACGAACACTGAAGCTTTCTTT. It translates to CASGLWTNTEAFF. The J gene is TRBJ1-1, the V gene TRBV5-4; D unclear. Germline CDR1 and CDR2: SGHNT and YYREEE (reference sequence). The CDR3 is made up of 13 amino acids.

About this clonotype: At one end the junction does not follow the germline gene, possibly because of a read error. The genes are TRBV11-2 and TRBJ2-3, with no clear D. Germline loops: CDR1 SGHAT, CDR2 FQNNGV. This CDR3 region has 16 residues. The CDR3 DNA follows: TGTGCCAGCAACTTAGTAGAATCTTTACCCACAGATGCGCAGTATTTT. Its translation: CASNLVESLPTDAQYF.

For this clonotype: One end of the junction is discordant with germline, which a read error may explain. The chain joins TRBV11-1 to TRBJ2-3; a weak D match, TRBD1 (5 bases). CDR3 size: 15 residues. Germline V CDR1 and CDR2: SGHAT, FQDESV (reference sequence). The CDR3 loop reads CTRSLLAGKTDTQYF. The CDR3 region has the DNA TGTACCAGAAGCTTATTGGCAGGGAAGACAGATACGCAGTATTTT.

The chain is built from TRBV11-3 and TRBJ2-7; D might be TRBD2 (6 bases). This CDR3 is built from 15 residues. The V gene's germline CDR1 is SGHNT and CDR2 YENEEA. Deletions cut 7 bases from V and 3 bases from J, with 19 bases between. The CDR3 loop is CASIPPMAGNYEQYF. CDR3 in DNA: TGTGCCAGCATCCCCCCGATGGCGGGAAACTACGAGCAGTACTTC.

V gene TRBV11-3 combines with J gene TRBJ2-1, with D maybe TRBD2 (7 bases). Per germline, CDR1 SGHNT and CDR2 YENEEA. The CDR3 extends over 15 amino acids. The CDR3 region has the DNA TGTGTCATCGGAGGGGGTGGGAGGGGGTACAATGAGCAGTTCTTC. The encoded protein is CVIGGGGRGYNEQFF.

The chain recombines TRBV11-2 with TRBJ2-2; D unresolved. This CDR3 comprises 15 residues. The V and J ends lost 5 bases and 5 bases respectively, with 15 bases between them. Germline V gene lookup returns CDR1 SGHAT and CDR2 FQNNGV. The CDR3 loop is CASSHTELRTGELFF. In DNA form, the CDR3 reads TGTGCCAGCAGCCACACTGAACTGAGGACCGGGGAGCTGTTTTTT.